These 8 T cell receptor beta chains were all obtained from the same sample, sequenced in a study of blood T cells in healthy people across ages. With a J-beta primer mix and a sample-barcoded 5' primer, a second PCR ran about 7 to 12 cycles. TCRdb used MiXCR to reprocess the 5' RACE reads, holding one entry per CDR3 protein. The top ten hold around 13% of the sample, which has under 850,000 distinct CDR3 sequences, around 34% seen once. The sample comprised blood. The receptors originated from a man aged 18 to 35 in good health.

This clonotype has a count of ten or more. This chain links TRBV11-2 with TRBJ2-3; D may be TRBD1 (6 bases). Germline CDR1 and CDR2: SGHAT and FQNNGV. V lost 0 bases and J lost 0, with 10 bases in between. This CDR3 has 16 residues. The CDR3 here is CASSLEGAGSTDTQYF. CDR3 DNA: TGTGCCAGCAGCTTAGAGGGGGCAGGTAGCACAGATACGCAGTATTTT.

The rearrangement uses TRBV7-2 and TRBJ1-2; 9 bases match TRBD1. Germline CDR1 and CDR2: SGHTA and FQGNSA. This CDR3 region has 15 residues. Germline trimming cut 3 bases from V and 5 bases from J; bases unmatched to any gene: 7. The DNA of the CDR3 is TGTGCCAGCAGCTTGGGACAGGGAACCTCTTATGGCTACACCTTC. Translating gives CASSLGQGTSYGYTF.

The chain combines TRBV12-3 or TRBV12-4 with TRBJ2-3, with a tentative D call TRBD1 (5 bases). V was cut by 6 bases and J by 2 bases, with 12 bases left in between. CDR3 length equals 14 residues. The CDR3 is CASREAGNTDTQYF. The CDR3, as DNA: TGTGCCAGCAGGGAAGCAGGGAACACAGATACGCAGTATTTT.

This clonotype was seen a handful of times. CDR3: CASRDSIRGRETQYF. In DNA, the CDR3 is TGTGCCAGCAGAGACAGCATCAGGGGTCGAGAGACCCAGTACTTC. The V and J genes are TRBV27 and TRBJ2-5; D may be TRBD1 (6 bases). V was shortened by 6 bases and J by 4 bases, with 18 bases between the two germline ends. Per the germline V gene, CDR1 is MNHEY and CDR2 is SMNVEV (reference sequence). CDR3 size: 15 residues.

The V call is TRBV7-9, the J call TRBJ2-3; D is tentatively TRBD1 or TRBD2 (5 bases each). The germline V and J ends were trimmed by 5 bases and 0 bases, with 9 bases remaining between them. The CDR3 spans 14 residues. The germline gives CDR1 SEHNR, CDR2 FQNEAQ (reference sequence). CDR3 nucleotide sequence: TGTGCCAGCAGCCATGAGGGGAGCACAGATACGCAGTATTTT. The encoded protein is CASSHEGSTDTQYF.

This clonotype was recorded a few times. CDR3 coding DNA: TGTGCCAGCAGTATCCGCTATGGCTACACCTTC. This codes for CASSIRYGYTF. The chain combines TRBV28 with TRBJ1-2; no clear D. Trimming pared 5 bases from V and 4 bases from J, leaving 5 bases between. The CDR3 contains 11 residues. Looked up from germline, CDR1 is MDHEN and CDR2 is SYDVKM.

The chain couples TRBV10-3 to TRBJ2-4; 9 bases align to TRBD2. Trimming removed 3 bases from V and 8 bases from J; junction bases left unmatched: 11. The CDR3 has 16 amino acids. In germline, CDR1 is ENHRY, CDR2 SYGVKD. The DNA for the CDR3 is TGTGCCATCAGTGATGAAGGGACTAGCTCCGGGGACATTCAGTACTTC. Translating gives CAISDEGTSSGDIQYF.

A note on this clonotype: With a much larger clone just one base away, this may be a read error. The chain combines TRBV12-3 or TRBV12-4 with TRBJ1-2, with D possibly TRBD1 on 5 matching bases. The CDR3 spans 12 residues. DNA for the CDR3: TGTGCCAGCAGTTCCCAGGGTCTTGGCTGCACCTTC. Protein sequence: CASSSQGLGCTF.